A single TCR beta chain is shown here with its context. Its target is not known. Investigators reverse transcribed all isolated RNA, so they sequenced expressed TCRB transcripts. Profiled with immunoSEQ multiplex PCR; TCRdb holds only in-frame clones, not every one. The sample consists of 600,000 to 700,000 clones, roughly 12% of them appearing once. These data originate in a study of beta chain features in type 1 diabetes. About the study: Taken together, all samples contributed 107,917,701 examined sorted cells. Study-wide results and limits: In type 1 diabetes patients, VDJ junctions had fewer insertions; deletions at these junctions were more frequent. People with Type 1 diabetes carried modestly yet significantly shorter TCRB CDR3s in all four CD4+ subsets.

Cells sorted by CD45RO/CCR7/CD25/CD127/CD95/CD27 comprised CD4+ naive, central memory, regulatory and stem cell-like memory cells. The origin of this receptor is a man between 25 and 39 years old with type 1 diabetes. The sequenced sample consisted of naive CD4+ T cells from blood.

CDR3 bases: TGTGCCACCGGGGGCCGGGGACAGAGTCAGCCCCAGCATTTT. Translated, it gives CATGGRGQSQPQHF. The chain carries TRBV2 and TRBJ1-5; 7 bases line up with TRBD1. This CDR3 comprises 14 residues. J gave up 6 bases and V 10 bases, and 12 bases lay outside the gene matches. Germline-derived CDR1 and CDR2 are SNHLY and FYNNEI.